One and the same sample provided the 10 T cell receptor beta chains below, sequenced in a study of cytomegalovirus exposure and HLA in healthy donors. The PCR was carried out with 60 Vbeta primers and 13 Jbeta primers. The assay was immunoSEQ multiplex PCR, and TCRdb's table has in-frame clones only and misses some. This table holds about 200,000 clones, 75% to 90% found once. Sequenced: PBMCs. The receptors stem from a boy aged 2 to 10 in good health and CMV-seronegative.

The chain recombines TRBV6-5 with TRBJ1-2, with TRBD1 as a possible D gene (6 bases). Germline V CDR1 and CDR2: MNHEY, SVGAGI. The CDR3 consists of 13 residues. Deletions cut 5 bases from V and 2 bases from J, with 9 bases between. CDR3 DNA sequence: TGTGCCAGCAGTGCAGGGGTAAACTATGGCTACACCTTC. Translated: CASSAGVNYGYTF.

This clone was observed a single time. V gene TRBV19 combines with J gene TRBJ1-1; 11 nucleotides line up with TRBD1. The V gene end was trimmed by 6 bases and the J gene end by 2 bases; junction bases not matched to a gene: 8. CDR1 and CDR2 from the germline V gene are LNHDA and SQIVND (reference sequence). The CDR3 spans 16 residues. CDR3 amino acids: CASSDAGTGGNTEAFF. The CDR3 DNA reads as TGTGCCAGTAGCGATGCAGGGACAGGGGGTAACACTGAAGCTTTCTTT.

The chain carries TRBV5-1 and TRBJ1-6; perhaps TRBD1 as D (5 bases). The germline V gene encodes CDR1 SGHRS and CDR2 YFSETQ. V was shortened by 0 bases and J by 7 bases, with 17 bases between the two germline ends. The CDR3 is 17 amino acids. CDR3 DNA sequence: TGCGCCAGCAGCTTGGACTACGGGACTCGGCTGAATTCACCCCTCCACTTT. Translating gives CASSLDYGTRLNSPLHF.

This chain uses TRBV4-1 with TRBJ2-3; D is unresolved. This CDR3 is 17 amino acids long. The V end lost 0 bases, the J end lost 2 bases, and 15 bases lay between the germline ends. The germline gives CDR1 MGHRA, CDR2 YSYEKL. Here the CDR3 reads CASSQEPVAPYTDTQYF. CDR3 sequence (DNA): TGCGCCAGCAGCCAAGAACCGGTAGCCCCGTACACAGATACGCAGTATTTT.

This clone was counted a few times. The chain combines TRBV9 with TRBJ2-1; 12 nucleotides match TRBD2. Germline assignment: CDR1 SGDLS and CDR2 YYNGEE. Trimming removed 4 bases from V and 2 bases from J; junction bases left unmatched: 1. This CDR3 has 15 amino acids. CDR3 sequence reads: CASSPSGGAYNEQFF. DNA for the CDR3: TGTGCCAGCAGCCCTAGCGGGGGGGCCTACAATGAGCAGTTCTTC.

The chain uses TRBV5-4 and TRBJ2-3, with 7 nucleotides matching TRBD2. After removal of 4 bases from V and 1 base from J, the junction contained 15 bases not matched to a gene. The germline CDR1 and CDR2 sequences are SGHNT and YYREEE (reference sequence). The CDR3 covers 18 residues. The CDR3 DNA is TGTGCCAGCAGCCTGGAGGCGGGGGAAACCTCGGGCACAGATACGCAGTATTTT. It encodes CASSLEAGETSGTDTQYF.

This chain joins TRBV11-1 and TRBJ2-5; tentative D call: TRBD1 (5 bases). Germline CDR1 SGHAT, CDR2 FQDESV (reference sequence). Trimming pared 7 bases from V and 7 bases from J, leaving 13 bases between. The CDR3 spans 12 residues. CDR3 protein: CASTNRLGTQYF. The CDR3 nucleotides read TGTGCCAGCACCAACAGGTTAGGGACCCAGTACTTC. The full variable domain, in which reference TRBV11-1 and TRBJ2-5 provide the parts outside the CDR3, is EAEVAQSPRYKITEKSQAVAFWCDPISGHATLYWYRQILGQGPELLVQFQDESVVDDSQLPKDRFSAERLKGVDSTLKIQPAELGDSAMYLCASTNRLGTQYFGPGTRLLVL.

The rearrangement uses TRBV6-5 and TRBJ2-7; 13 bases align to TRBD2. The junction had 12 bases not matched to a gene; V was cut back by 6 bases and J by 10 bases. CDR3 length equals 15 residues. The germline CDR1 and CDR2 sequences are MNHEY and SVGAGI. CDR3: CASSKAGLAGTEQYF. In DNA form, the CDR3 reads TGTGCCAGCAGCAAAGCGGGACTAGCGGGAACAGAACAGTACTTC.

The chain employs TRBV30 and TRBJ2-1; 11 bases agree with TRBD2. Germline CDR1 and CDR2: GTSNPN and SVGIG (reference sequence). The CDR3 loop spans 16 amino acids. V dropped 0 bases and J dropped 8; count of bases not matched to a gene: 9. CDR3 in amino acids: CAWSVMAGTSGHEQFF. CDR3 DNA: TGTGCCTGGAGTGTAATGGCCGGGACTAGCGGACATGAGCAGTTCTTC.

The chain joins TRBV29-1 to TRBJ2-1, with a tentative D call TRBD2 (6 bases). Trimming pared 7 bases from V and 5 bases from J, leaving 12 bases between. The germline V gene has CDR1 SQVTM and CDR2 ANQGSEA. The CDR3 totals 12 residues. The DNA for the CDR3 is TGCAGCGCCCAGGAGGGTAACAATGAGCAGTTCTTC. Translation gives CSAQEGNNEQFF.